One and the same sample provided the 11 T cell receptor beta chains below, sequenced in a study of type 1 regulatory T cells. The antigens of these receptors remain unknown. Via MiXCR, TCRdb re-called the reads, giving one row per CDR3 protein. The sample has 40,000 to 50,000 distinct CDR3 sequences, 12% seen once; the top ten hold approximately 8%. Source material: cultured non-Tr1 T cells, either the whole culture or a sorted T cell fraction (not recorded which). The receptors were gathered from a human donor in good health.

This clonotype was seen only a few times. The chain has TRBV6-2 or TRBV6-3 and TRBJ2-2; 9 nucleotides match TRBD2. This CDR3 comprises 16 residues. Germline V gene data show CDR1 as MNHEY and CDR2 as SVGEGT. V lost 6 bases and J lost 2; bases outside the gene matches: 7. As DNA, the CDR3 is TGTGCCAGCAGAACCGCTAGCGGGGCTAACACCGGGGAGCTGTTTTTT. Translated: CASRTASGANTGELFF.

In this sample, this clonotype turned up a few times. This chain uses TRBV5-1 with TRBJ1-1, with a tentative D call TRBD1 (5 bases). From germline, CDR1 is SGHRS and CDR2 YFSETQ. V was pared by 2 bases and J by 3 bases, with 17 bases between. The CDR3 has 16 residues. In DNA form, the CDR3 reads TGCGCCAGCAGCTTACAACATAGGGGTCCGGACACTGAAGCTTTCTTT. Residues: CASSLQHRGPDTEAFF. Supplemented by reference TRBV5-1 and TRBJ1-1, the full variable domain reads KAGVTQTPRYLIKTRGQQVTLSCSPISGHRSVSWYQQTPGQGLQFLFEYFSETQRNKGNFPGRFSGRQFSNSRSEMNVSTLELGDSALYLCASSLQHRGPDTEAFFGQGTRLTVV.

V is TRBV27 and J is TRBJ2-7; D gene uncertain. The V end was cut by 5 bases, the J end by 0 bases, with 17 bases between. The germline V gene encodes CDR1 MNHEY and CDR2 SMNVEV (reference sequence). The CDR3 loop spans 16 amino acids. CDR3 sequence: CASSIRPGPSSYEQYF. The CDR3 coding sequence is TGTGCCAGCAGTATACGTCCGGGCCCCAGCTCCTACGAGCAGTACTTC.

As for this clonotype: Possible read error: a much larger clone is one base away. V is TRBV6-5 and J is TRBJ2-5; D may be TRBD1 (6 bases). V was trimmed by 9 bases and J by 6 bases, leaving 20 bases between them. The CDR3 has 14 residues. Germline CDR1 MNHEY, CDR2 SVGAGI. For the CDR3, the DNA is TGTGCCAGTTACGAACAGGGCTTATCGAAGACCCAGTACTTC. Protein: CASYEQGLSKTQYF.

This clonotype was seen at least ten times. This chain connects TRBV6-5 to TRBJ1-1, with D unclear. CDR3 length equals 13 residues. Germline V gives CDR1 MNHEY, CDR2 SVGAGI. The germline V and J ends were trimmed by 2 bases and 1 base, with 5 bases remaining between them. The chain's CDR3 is CASSYKGNTEAFF. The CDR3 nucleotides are TGTGCCAGCAGTTACAAAGGGAACACTGAAGCTTTCTTT.

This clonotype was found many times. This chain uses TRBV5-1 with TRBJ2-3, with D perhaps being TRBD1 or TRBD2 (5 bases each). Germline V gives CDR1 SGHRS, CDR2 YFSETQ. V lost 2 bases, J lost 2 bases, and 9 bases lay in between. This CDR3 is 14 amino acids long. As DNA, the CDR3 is TGCGCCAGCAGCTTCGGGACCAACACAGATACGCAGTATTTT. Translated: CASSFGTNTDTQYF.

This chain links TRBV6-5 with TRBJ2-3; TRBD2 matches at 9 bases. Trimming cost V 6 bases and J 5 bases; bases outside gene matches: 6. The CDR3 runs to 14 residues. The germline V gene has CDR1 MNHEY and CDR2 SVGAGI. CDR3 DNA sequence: TGTGCCAGCAGCCGGTCGACTAGCGGAGATACGCAGTATTTT. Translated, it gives CASSRSTSGDTQYF.

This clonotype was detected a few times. The CDR3 region is CSASDRGKSTDTQYF. The CDR3 DNA reads TGCAGTGCTAGCGACAGGGGAAAAAGCACAGATACGCAGTATTTT. This rearrangement joins TRBV20-1 to TRBJ2-3; 8 nucleotides match TRBD1. In germline, CDR1 is DFQATT, CDR2 SNEGSKA (reference sequence). This CDR3 region has 15 residues. Trimming removed 3 bases from V and 0 bases from J; junction bases left unmatched: 5.

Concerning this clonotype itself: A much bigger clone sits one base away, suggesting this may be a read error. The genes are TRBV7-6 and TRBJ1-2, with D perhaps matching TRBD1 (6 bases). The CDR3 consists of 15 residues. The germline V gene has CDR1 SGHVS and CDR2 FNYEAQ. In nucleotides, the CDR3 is TGTGTCAGCAGCTTAGGTCCCTCCTCCACAGGGGGCTACACCTTC. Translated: CVSSLGPSSTGGYTF.

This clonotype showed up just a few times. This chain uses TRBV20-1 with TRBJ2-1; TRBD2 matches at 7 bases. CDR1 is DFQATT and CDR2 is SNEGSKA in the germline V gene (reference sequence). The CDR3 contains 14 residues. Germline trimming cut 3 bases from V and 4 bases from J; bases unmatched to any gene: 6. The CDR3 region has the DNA TGCAGTGCTAGCCTGGCTAGCGGATACAATGAGCAGTTCTTC. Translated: CSASLASGYNEQFF.

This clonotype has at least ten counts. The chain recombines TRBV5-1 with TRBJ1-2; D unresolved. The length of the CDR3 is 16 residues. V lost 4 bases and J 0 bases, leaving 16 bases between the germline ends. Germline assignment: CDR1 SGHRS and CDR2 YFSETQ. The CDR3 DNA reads TGCGCCAGCAGCCAATCAATTTTAACAGCTAACTATGGCTACACCTTC. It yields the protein CASSQSILTANYGYTF.